This T cell receptor (beta chain) derives from a study of blood T cells in healthy people across ages. Study information: For every two T cells, template switching captured about one barcoded beta molecule.

Germline assignment: CDR1 WNHNN and CDR2 SYGVQD (reference sequence). The CDR3 contains 14 residues. The V and J ends lost 1 base and 5 bases respectively, with 11 bases between them. The donors, healthy Caucasians from Russia, were aged 6 to 90. Combining a sample-barcoded 5' primer with a J-beta primer mix, a second PCR ran for 7 to 11 cycles. The authors tagged each cDNA molecule using a template-switch adaptor with 12 random nucleotides. TCRdb reprocessed the 5' RACE reads via MiXCR and lists one record per CDR3 protein. The repertoire holds around 870,000 distinct CDR3 sequences, with roughly 26% as singletons.

Specimen: blood. This sequence was found in a woman of 80 years or more in good health. The chain is built from TRBV10-1 and TRBJ2-5; D tentatively reads TRBD1 or TRBD2 (5 bases each). The CDR3: CASSELGREETQYF. The CDR3 nucleotides are TGCGCCAGCAGTGAGTTGGGCAGGGAGGAGACCCAGTACTTC.